The 14 T cell receptor beta chains in this list originate from one sample, sequenced in a study of blood T cells in healthy people across ages. A second about 7 to 12 cycle PCR used barcoded and J-beta primers. MiXCR, run by TCRdb on the 5' RACE reads, gives a single entry per CDR3 protein. The sample has some 1,800,000 distinct CDR3 sequences, approximately 39% seen once; the top ten hold under 30%. The sample taken for sequencing was blood. The receptors originated from a human donor in good health.

V gene TRBV12-5 combines with J gene TRBJ1-2; D might be TRBD1 (6 bases). V was shortened by 5 bases and J by 8 bases, with 24 bases between the two germline ends. CDR3 length equals 16 residues. From germline, CDR1 is LGHNT and CDR2 FRNRAP. CDR3 nucleotides: TGTGCTAGTGGTCTCACCGGGACAACCAACCCCCTGGGCTACACCTTC. It codes for CASGLTGTTNPLGYTF.

The table lists this clonotype with a few counts. J is TRBJ2-7 and V is TRBV3-1; 9 nucleotides agree with TRBD1. Germline CDR1 is LGHDT and CDR2 is YNNKEL (reference sequence). The trim removed 2 bases at V and 5 bases at J, leaving 1 base unmatched. This CDR3 is built from 13 residues. As DNA, the CDR3 is TGTGCCAGCAGCCAATGGGACAGGGACGAGCAGTACTTC. Translation: CASSQWDRDEQYF.

This clonotype was seen a handful of times. The J gene is TRBJ2-7, the V gene TRBV5-1; TRBD2 matches 11 bases. This CDR3 has 15 amino acids. Germline V CDR1 and CDR2: SGHRS, YFSETQ. Unmatched junction bases numbered 2, after V lost 3 bases and J lost 0 bases. The CDR3 sequence: CASSSLAGDSYEQYF. The CDR3 bases are TGCGCCAGCAGCTCACTAGCGGGGGACTCCTACGAGCAGTACTTC. The full variable domain, its missing parts supplied by reference TRBV5-1 and TRBJ2-7, is KAGVTQTPRYLIKTRGQQVTLSCSPISGHRSVSWYQQTPGQGLQFLFEYFSETQRNKGNFPGRFSGRQFSNSRSEMNVSTLELGDSALYLCASSSLAGDSYEQYFGPGTRLTVT.

The rearrangement joins TRBV15 to TRBJ2-1; TRBD2 matches 11 bases. The V gene's germline CDR1 is LNHNV and CDR2 YYDKDF (reference sequence). The CDR3 has 14 residues. V was pared by 0 bases and J by 12 bases, with 4 bases of the junction left unmatched. The CDR3 protein is CATSRELSGGAQFF. CDR3 in DNA: TGTGCCACCAGCAGAGAACTTAGCGGGGGGGCGCAGTTCTTC.

This clonotype was counted only a few times. V gene TRBV29-1 combines with J gene TRBJ2-3, with a weak D call TRBD1 (6 bases). Germline values: CDR1 SQVTM, CDR2 ANQGSEA. V was clipped by 5 bases and J by 2 bases, with 11 bases between them. This CDR3 has 13 amino acids. Here the CDR3 DNA reads TGCAGCGTTCGGACAGCCAACACAGATACGCAGTATTTT. Amino acids: CSVRTANTDTQYF.

The rearrangement joins TRBV13 to TRBJ1-3; D not resolved. The CDR3 has 18 residues. Trimming removed 2 bases from V and 2 bases from J, with 19 bases in between. From germline, CDR1 is PRHDT and CDR2 FYEKMQ (reference sequence). The CDR3 DNA is TGTGCCAGCAGCTTATCGGGGATTCGGGGAGGAACTGGAAACACCATATATTTT. It yields the protein CASSLSGIRGGTGNTIYF.

This clonotype was counted a few times. This sequence joins TRBV5-1 and TRBJ1-5; D perhaps matches TRBD1 (5 bases). V was pared by 0 bases and J by 9 bases, with 13 bases between. Per the germline V gene, CDR1 is SGHRS and CDR2 is YFSETQ. CDR3 size: 14 residues. The CDR3 nucleotides are TGCGCCAGCAGCTTGGTGCCCGGGGGAGGGCCCCAGCATTTT. Translated, it gives CASSLVPGGGPQHF.

As regards this clonotype: This may be a read error, as it is one base from a much larger clone. The chain uses TRBV6-2 or TRBV6-3 and TRBJ1-1; possible D gene TRBD1, 6 bases. The germline CDR1 and CDR2 sequences are MNHEY and SVGEGT. The CDR3 runs to 12 residues. CDR3 protein: CASSYGDTESFF. The CDR3 coding sequence is TGTGCCAGCAGTTACGGGGACACTGAATCTTTCTTT.

The chain carries TRBV5-1 and TRBJ1-1; D is unresolved. V lost 0 bases to trimming and J lost 6 bases, with 12 bases between them. The CDR3 is 14 residues long. The germline gives CDR1 SGHRS, CDR2 YFSETQ. The CDR3 is CASSLAAGGPEAFF. In nucleotides, the CDR3 is TGCGCCAGCAGCTTGGCGGCGGGAGGCCCTGAAGCTTTCTTT. Filled out from reference TRBV5-1 and TRBJ1-1, the complete variable domain reads KAGVTQTPRYLIKTRGQQVTLSCSPISGHRSVSWYQQTPGQGLQFLFEYFSETQRNKGNFPGRFSGRQFSNSRSEMNVSTLELGDSALYLCASSLAAGGPEAFFGQGTRLTVV.

The chain recombines TRBV24-1 with TRBJ2-3; a possible D gene is TRBD2 (6 bases). CDR1 and CDR2 from the germline V gene are KGHDR and SFDVKD. This CDR3 contains 15 residues. Trimming took off 8 bases at V and 2 bases at J, with 16 bases between the two ends. DNA of the CDR3: TGTGCCACCATGTCCATAGCGGATACCACAGATACGCAGTATTTT. This codes for CATMSIADTTDTQYF.

This clonotype was recorded once. The chain combines TRBV5-1 with TRBJ1-2; 7 bases line up with TRBD1. This CDR3 is 13 amino acids long. Germline lookup yields CDR1 SGHRS and CDR2 YFSETQ. The V gene end was trimmed by 4 bases and the J gene end by 9 bases; junction bases not matched to a gene: 9. CDR3 in amino acids: CASSDGQVGSYTF. The CDR3 nucleotides read TGCGCCAGCAGCGACGGACAGGTTGGAAGCTACACCTTC. The full variable domain, rest sourced from reference TRBV5-1 and TRBJ1-2, is KAGVTQTPRYLIKTRGQQVTLSCSPISGHRSVSWYQQTPGQGLQFLFEYFSETQRNKGNFPGRFSGRQFSNSRSEMNVSTLELGDSALYLCASSDGQVGSYTFGSGTRLTVV.

The rearrangement joins TRBV3-1 to TRBJ2-3, with 9 positions matching TRBD2. CDR3 length equals 15 residues. J gave up 6 bases and V 5 bases, and 9 bases lay outside the gene matches. Looked up from germline, CDR1 is LGHDT and CDR2 is YNNKEL (reference sequence). The CDR3 protein is CASSAGLARADTQYF. The CDR3 DNA sequence: TGTGCCAGCAGCGCGGGACTAGCCAGGGCGGATACGCAGTATTTT.

This chain uses TRBV20-1 with TRBJ2-3; 7 positions agree with TRBD2. After removal of 5 bases from V and 0 bases from J, the junction contained 5 bases not matched to a gene. Per the germline V gene, CDR1 is DFQATT and CDR2 is SNEGSKA (reference sequence). The CDR3 contains 14 residues. The CDR3 protein is CSASGGPSTDTQYF. Written as DNA, the CDR3 is TGCAGTGCTTCGGGGGGACCTAGCACAGATACGCAGTATTTT.

J is TRBJ2-3 and V is TRBV29-1, with D uncertain. Germline assignment: CDR1 SQVTM and CDR2 ANQGSEA. V was pared by 4 bases and J by 0 bases, with 11 bases between. The CDR3 spans 14 residues. CDR3 DNA: TGCAGCGTTGCCACAGTCTCTAGCACAGATACGCAGTATTTT. Encoded protein: CSVATVSSTDTQYF.